The T cell receptor (beta chain) under discussion was sequenced for a study of blood T cell repertoires in COVID-19. Study as a whole: Nucleic acid was either cDNA or gDNA, and it came from T cells, B-cell-depleted T cells, or PBMCs.

The Seattle patients, enrolled during active infection, were followed longitudinally. The length of the CDR3 is 14 residues. Germline-derived CDR1 and CDR2 are ENHRY and SYGVKD. V shed 2 bases, J shed 5 bases, and the junction held 3 bases outside the gene matches. Original handling: Nucleated cell number was recorded as an estimate derived from reference gene primer amplification. The repertoire was sequenced with immunoSEQ multiplex PCR; TCRdb's copy has only in-frame clones and lacks some. That table supplies the V and J calls and clone size; D and trimming were determined from the DNA. The sample has about 130,000 clones; about nine tenths are singletons.

This TCR derives from a woman in her 70s with COVID-19, enrolled during active disease. This chain uses TRBV10-3 with TRBJ1-2, with 9 bases lining up with TRBD1. Input material: peripheral blood. The chain's CDR3 is CAISERTGEYGYTF. The CDR3 bases are TGTGCCATCAGTGAGCGGACAGGGGAATATGGCTACACCTTC.